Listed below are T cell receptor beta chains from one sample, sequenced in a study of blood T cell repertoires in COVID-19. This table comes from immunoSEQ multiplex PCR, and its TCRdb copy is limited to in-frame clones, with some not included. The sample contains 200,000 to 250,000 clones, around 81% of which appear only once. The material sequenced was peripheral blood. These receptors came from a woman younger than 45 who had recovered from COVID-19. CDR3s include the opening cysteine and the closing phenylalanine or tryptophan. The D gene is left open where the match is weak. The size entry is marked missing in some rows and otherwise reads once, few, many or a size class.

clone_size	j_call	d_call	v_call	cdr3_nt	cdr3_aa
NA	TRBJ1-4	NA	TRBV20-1	TGCAGTGCTAGTCCAGCGCCAGTTAATGAAAAACTGTTTTTT	CSASPAPVNEKLFF
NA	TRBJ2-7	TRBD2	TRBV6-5	TGTGCCAGCGTCTCGAGCGGGATAGAGTACTTC	CASVSSGIEYF
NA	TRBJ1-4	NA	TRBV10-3	TGTGCCATCAGTGAATACCCTAGCGGGGGGACTAATGAAAAACTGTTTTTT	CAISEYPSGGTNEKLFF
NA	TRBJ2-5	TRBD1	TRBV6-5	TGTGCCAGCAGAGACGAGACAGGGGCACAAGAGACCCAGTACTTC	CASRDETGAQETQYF
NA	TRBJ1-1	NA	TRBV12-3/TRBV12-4	TGTGCCAGCAGACCCGGGAACACTGAAGCTTTCTTT	CASRPGNTEAFF
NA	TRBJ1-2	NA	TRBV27	TGTGCCAGCAGTTGGTCAGCTAACTATGGCTACACCTTC	CASSWSANYGYTF
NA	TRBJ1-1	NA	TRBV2	TGTGCCAGCAGAGCGGAGGCAGGGGAGAACACTGAAGCTTTCTTT	CASRAEAGENTEAFF
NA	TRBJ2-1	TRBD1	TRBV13	TGTGCCAGCAGCTCAGGGCCGGGACAGGGTCAATATAGGCAGTTCTTC	CASSSGPGQGQYRQFF
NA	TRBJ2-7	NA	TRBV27	TGTGCCAGCAGTCCAAGGGGGGGCCCCTACGAGCAGTACTTC	CASSPRGGPYEQYF
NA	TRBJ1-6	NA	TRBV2	TGTGCCAGCAGTGAAGACGGGATTTCACCCCTCCACTTT	CASSEDGISPLHF
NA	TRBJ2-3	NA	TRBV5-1	TGCGCCAGCAGCTTGGGTACAGAGACAGATACGCAGTATTTT	CASSLGTETDTQYF
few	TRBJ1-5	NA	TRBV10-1	TGCGCCAGCAGAGCTCAACCCCAGCATTTT	CASRAQPQHF
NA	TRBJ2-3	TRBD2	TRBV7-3	TGTGCCAGCAGCTTTTCGTCGGCGGGAGCGGTAGATACGCAGTATTTT	CASSFSSAGAVDTQYF
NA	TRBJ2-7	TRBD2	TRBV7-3	TGTGCCAGCAGCCTCAGGGGACTAGCGGGAGGGCCTTACGAGCAGTACTTC	CASSLRGLAGGPYEQYF
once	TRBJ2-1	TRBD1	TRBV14	TGTGCCAGCAGCTACGACAGGGGACTGTCTGCCTACAATGAGCAGTTCTTC	CASSYDRGLSAYNEQFF
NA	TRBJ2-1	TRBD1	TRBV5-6	TGTGCCAGCAGCTTCCCGGGACAGGGGAGCGAGCAGTTCTTC	CASSFPGQGSEQFF
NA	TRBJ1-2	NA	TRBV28	TGTGCCAGCAGCCCCGCTGAGGGCCATGGCTACACCTTC	CASSPAEGHGYTF
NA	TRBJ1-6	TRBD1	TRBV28	TGTGCCAGCAGTTACACGGGACAGGGTAATTCACCCCTCCACTTT	CASSYTGQGNSPLHF
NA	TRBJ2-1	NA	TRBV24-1	TGTGCCACCAGTGATTTCCCCGGGCCAGGGCCAACCAATGAGCAGTTCTTC	CATSDFPGPGPTNEQFF
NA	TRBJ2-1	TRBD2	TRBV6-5	TGTGCCAGCAGTTACCCTAGCGGGAGTTCCGGTGAGCAGTTCTTC	CASSYPSGSSGEQFF
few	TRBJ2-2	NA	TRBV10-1	TGCGCCAGCAGTGTGGAGGGATTTGGCGGGGAGCTGTTTTTT	CASSVEGFGGELFF
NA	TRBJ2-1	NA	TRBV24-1	TGTGCCACCAGTGATTCTAGCGAGCTCAGCTCCTACAATGAGCAGTTCTTC	CATSDSSELSSYNEQFF
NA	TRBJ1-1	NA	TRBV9	TGTGCCAGCAGCGTAGCTACGGAGGGCACTGAAGCTTTCTTT	CASSVATEGTEAFF
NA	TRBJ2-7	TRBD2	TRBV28	TGTGCCAGCAGTTTAGGCGGGGGGGGATACGAGCAGTACTTC	CASSLGGGGYEQYF
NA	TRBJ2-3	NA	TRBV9	TGTGCCAGCAGCGTAACAGGGTATAGCACAGATACGCAGTATTTT	CASSVTGYSTDTQYF
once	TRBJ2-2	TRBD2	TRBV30	TGTGCCTGGAGTGTTGGGGGACTAGTTCCCGGGGAGCTGTTTTTT	CAWSVGGLVPGELFF